This T cell receptor (beta chain) comes out of a study of blood T cell repertoires in COVID-19. Trimming stripped 1 base from V and 3 bases from J, with 7 bases between. Germline loops: CDR1 SGHTA, CDR2 FQGTGA. The length of the CDR3 is 13 residues. The protocol was immunoSEQ multiplex PCR, while the TCRdb copy is restricted to in-frame clones and leaves out a portion. The sample has under 50,000 clones, approximately 88% seen once. The receptor was isolated from a woman aged 40 to 50 with acute or convalescent COVID-19. Sequenced input: peripheral blood. The gene calls are TRBV7-3 and TRBJ2-7, with D uncertain. CDR3 nucleotide sequence: TGTGCCAGCAGCTTAAGGGCAGACTACGAGCAGTACTTC. Its protein product is CASSLRADYEQYF.